Following are 21 T cell receptor beta chains from one sample sequenced in a study of neurological immune-mediated disorders. The time point here: longitudinal time-point 1 (baseline). TCRdb independently ran MiXCR on the 5' RACE reads; one entry per CDR3 protein. Of 64,000 or so distinct CDR3 sequences in the sample, more than 8.5% were seen once. The material sequenced was PBMCs. The receptors come from a young man in good health.

The V and J genes are TRBV6-1 and TRBJ2-1; the D gene could be TRBD1 or TRBD2 (6 bases each). This CDR3 region has 13 residues. Between the trimmed V and J ends, which lost 6 bases and 5 bases, there was a span of 11 bases. CDR1 and CDR2 from the germline V gene are MNHNS and SASEGT. CDR3 in DNA: TGTGCCAGCAGGGAGGGGGTTGACAATGAGCAGTTCTTC. This gives the protein CASREGVDNEQFF.

Many counts were recorded for this clonotype. The chain employs TRBV3-1 and TRBJ1-2, with D tentatively TRBD1 (5 bases). The CDR3 sequence is 13 residues long. Between the trimmed V and J ends, which lost 1 base and 7 bases, there was a span of 10 bases. Germline CDR1 and CDR2: LGHDT and YNNKEL (reference sequence). In nucleotides, the CDR3 is TGTGCCAGCAGCCAAGTCCAGGGCGGTGGCTACACCTTC. Translation gives CASSQVQGGGYTF. Full variable domain (rest looked up from reference TRBV3-1 and TRBJ1-2): DTAVSQTPKYLVTQMGNDKSIKCEQNLGHDTMYWYKQDSKKFLKIMFSYNNKELIINETVPNRFSPKSPDKAHLNLHINSLELGDSAVYFCASSQVQGGGYTFGSGTRLTVV.

The rearrangement uses TRBV5-1 and TRBJ2-7; possible D gene TRBD2, 5 bases. The V end was cut by 6 bases, the J end by 2 bases, with 12 bases between. The germline V gene encodes CDR1 SGHRS and CDR2 YFSETQ. The CDR3 is 13 residues long. In DNA, the CDR3 is TGCGCCAGCAAGGCGGGCGCTACCTACGAGCAGTACTTC. Translated, it gives CASKAGATYEQYF.

This clonotype was detected many times. J is TRBJ2-7 and V is TRBV15, with D perhaps being TRBD1 or TRBD2 (6 bases each). The germline CDR1 and CDR2 sequences are LNHNV and YYDKDF (reference sequence). Trimming cost V 4 bases and J 5 bases, with 18 bases left between them. The CDR3 consists of 15 residues. The CDR3 spells CATSKGGGGLDEQYF. Written as DNA, the CDR3 is TGTGCCACCAGCAAAGGGGGTGGGGGGCTCGACGAGCAGTACTTC.

The chain combines TRBV7-3 with TRBJ2-7, with D tentatively TRBD1 or TRBD2 (5 bases each). Germline V gene lookup returns CDR1 SGHTA and CDR2 FQGTGA. Trimming removed 5 bases at V and 6 bases at J, with 17 bases between. The CDR3 has 14 residues. CDR3 in amino acids: CASSPLGAGGEQYF. CDR3 DNA: TGTGCCAGCAGCCCATTAGGGGCAGGAGGCGAGCAGTACTTC.

Ten or more counts support this clonotype. V is TRBV18 and J is TRBJ2-7; D gene ambiguous. The CDR3 covers 15 residues. CDR1 and CDR2 from the germline V gene are KGHSH and LQKENI. The V gene lost 6 bases and the J gene lost 2 bases, with 17 bases spanning the gap. The CDR3 region is CASSQPQTAPYEQYF. As DNA, the CDR3 is TGTGCCAGCTCTCAACCCCAGACTGCTCCCTACGAGCAGTACTTC.

This clonotype has a count of ten or more. The CDR3 spells CSAREGRLGPSGEYEQYF. The CDR3 nucleotides read TGCAGTGCTAGAGAGGGCCGACTAGGACCGTCAGGGGAATACGAGCAGTACTTC. V usage is TRBV20-1 and J usage is TRBJ2-7; either TRBD1 or TRBD2 may supply D (6 bases each). V was shortened by 0 bases and J by 4 bases, with 25 bases between the two germline ends. From germline, CDR1 is DFQATT and CDR2 SNEGSKA (reference sequence). The CDR3 is 18 amino acids.

Only a few counts were recorded for this clonotype. The chain employs TRBV30 and TRBJ2-2; perhaps TRBD2 as D (5 bases). This CDR3 comprises 14 residues. CDR1 is GTSNPN and CDR2 is SVGIG in the germline V gene (reference sequence). Trimming left V 0 bases short and J 6 bases short, with 11 bases between. The DNA of the CDR3 is TGTGCCTGGAGTGTATTCGGGAATCCCGGGGAGCTGTTTTTT. Encoded protein: CAWSVFGNPGELFF.

This clonotype was seen many times. The V gene is TRBV9, the J gene TRBJ2-3; D ambiguous. The CDR3 length is 13 residues. V lost 3 bases and J lost 2, with 7 bases in between. Germline V gives CDR1 SGDLS, CDR2 YYNGEE. Here the CDR3 reads CASSEIYTDTQYF. CDR3 sequence (DNA): TGTGCCAGCAGCGAGATATACACAGATACGCAGTATTTT.

J is TRBJ2-7 and V is TRBV28; D remains unclear. The CDR3 runs to 15 residues. The germline gives CDR1 MDHEN, CDR2 SYDVKM. DNA of the CDR3: TGTGTCAGGAGTTTATCGGAGTCAGGTCGCTACGAGCAGTACTTC. It translates to CVRSLSESGRYEQYF.

This clonotype was recorded at least ten times. The V and J genes are TRBV15 and TRBJ2-1, with 7 bases matching TRBD1. The germline V gene has CDR1 LNHNV and CDR2 YYDKDF (reference sequence). This CDR3 contains 15 residues. Trimming took 2 bases from V and 6 from J; bases not matched to a gene: 7. The CDR3 spells CATSRLSTGPNEQFF. The CDR3 region has the DNA TGTGCCACCAGCAGACTTTCGACAGGGCCCAATGAGCAGTTCTTC. Looking up the rest from reference TRBV15 and TRBJ2-1 gives the full variable domain: DAMVIQNPRYQVTQFGKPVTLSCSQTLNHNVMYWYQQKSSQAPKLLFHYYDKDFNNEADTPDNFQSRRPNTSFCFLDIRSPGLGDTAMYLCATSRLSTGPNEQFFGPGTRLTVL.

This clonotype has just a few counts. The genes are TRBV29-1 and TRBJ2-5; no clear D. Germline CDR1 SQVTM, CDR2 ANQGSEA. The CDR3 consists of 13 residues. V gave up 3 bases and J gave up 4 bases, with 12 bases separating them. The CDR3 reads CSVEFTRGETQYF. CDR3 nucleotides: TGCAGCGTTGAGTTCACCCGAGGAGAGACCCAGTACTTC.

This clonotype was counted at least ten times. The chain has TRBV3-1 and TRBJ2-1; D ambiguous. The CDR3 loop spans 13 amino acids. V lost 1 base and J lost 10, with 11 bases in between. The V gene's germline CDR1 is LGHDT and CDR2 YNNKEL (reference sequence). CDR3 nucleotides: TGTGCCAGCAGCCAAGTAGGAGACATCGAGCAGTTCTTC. It is translated as CASSQVGDIEQFF.

The rearrangement uses TRBV20-1 and TRBJ2-1, with TRBD2 identical over 7 bases. V shed 4 bases, J shed 9 bases, and the junction held 15 bases outside the gene matches. Germline V gene data show CDR1 as DFQATT and CDR2 as SNEGSKA (reference sequence). This CDR3 is built from 15 residues. CDR3 coding DNA: TGCAGTGCTAAAGCTGGCGGGAGCTTCGCTGCTGAGCAGTTCTTC. Its translation is CSAKAGGSFAAEQFF.

V gene TRBV20-1 combines with J gene TRBJ1-4; D is perhaps TRBD1 (6 bases). Germline V gene sequence: CDR1 DFQATT, CDR2 SNEGSKA (reference sequence). CDR3 length: 14 residues. Trimming pared 3 bases from V and 5 bases from J, leaving 13 bases between. The CDR3 is CSARKTGLNEKLFF. CDR3 in DNA: TGCAGTGCTAGGAAGACAGGCTTAAATGAAAAACTGTTTTTT.

This clonotype was seen a few times. The chain uses TRBV7-9 and TRBJ2-7; TRBD1 or TRBD2 may be the D gene (5 bases each). Germline V gene lookup returns CDR1 SEHNR and CDR2 FQNEAQ (reference sequence). The CDR3 runs 17 residues. V was cut by 6 bases and J by 2 bases, with 23 bases left in between. CDR3 amino acids: CASSSSPGTSRTYEQYF. DNA of the CDR3: TGTGCCAGCAGTTCCTCCCCCGGGACCTCCCGCACCTACGAGCAGTACTTC.

This clonotype was observed many times. This rearrangement joins TRBV29-1 to TRBJ2-3, with D uncertain. Trimming stripped 1 base from V and 6 bases from J, with 8 bases between. Germline V gene lookup returns CDR1 SQVTM and CDR2 ANQGSEA. The CDR3 extends over 12 amino acids. CDR3 DNA sequence: TGCAGCGTTGAAGGTCATGGGGATACGCAGTATTTT. It translates to CSVEGHGDTQYF.

This clonotype was recorded many times. V and J are TRBV6-5 and TRBJ2-5; 11 nucleotides align to TRBD2. V trimming: 4 bases; J trimming: 2 bases; junction bases outside the gene matches: 3. The CDR3 extends over 15 amino acids. Looked up from germline, CDR1 is MNHEY and CDR2 is SVGAGI. The CDR3 reads CASSFRTSGQETQYF. CDR3 coding DNA: TGTGCCAGCAGTTTCCGGACTAGCGGGCAAGAGACCCAGTACTTC.

The chain uses TRBV15 and TRBJ2-5; D remains ambiguous. Trimming removed 0 bases at V and 0 bases at J, with 11 bases between. The length of the CDR3 is 16 residues. Germline-derived CDR1 and CDR2 are LNHNV and YYDKDF (reference sequence). CDR3 nucleotides: TGTGCCACCAGCAGAGAGGTCGTCAATAACCAAGAGACCCAGTACTTC. This gives the protein CATSREVVNNQETQYF.

This clonotype was recorded at least ten times. The V call is TRBV29-1, the J call TRBJ2-5, with D perhaps given as TRBD1 or TRBD2 (5 bases each). The CDR3 has 11 amino acids. V lost 7 bases, J lost 5 bases, and 11 bases lay in between. Germline assignment: CDR1 SQVTM and CDR2 ANQGSEA. The CDR3 nucleotides read TGCAGCGGAGAGGGGCGGGAGACCCAGTACTTC. This gives the protein CSGEGRETQYF.

In this sample, this clonotype turned up many times. CDR3 protein: CASSLTQGWYNEQFF. CDR3 DNA: TGTGCCAGCAGCTTAACGCAGGGGTGGTACAATGAGCAGTTCTTC. J is TRBJ2-1 and V is TRBV7-9; the D gene is possibly TRBD1 (6 bases). CDR1 and CDR2 (germline): SEHNR, FQNEAQ (reference sequence). The V and J ends lost 2 bases and 4 bases respectively, with 12 bases between them. The CDR3 consists of 15 residues.